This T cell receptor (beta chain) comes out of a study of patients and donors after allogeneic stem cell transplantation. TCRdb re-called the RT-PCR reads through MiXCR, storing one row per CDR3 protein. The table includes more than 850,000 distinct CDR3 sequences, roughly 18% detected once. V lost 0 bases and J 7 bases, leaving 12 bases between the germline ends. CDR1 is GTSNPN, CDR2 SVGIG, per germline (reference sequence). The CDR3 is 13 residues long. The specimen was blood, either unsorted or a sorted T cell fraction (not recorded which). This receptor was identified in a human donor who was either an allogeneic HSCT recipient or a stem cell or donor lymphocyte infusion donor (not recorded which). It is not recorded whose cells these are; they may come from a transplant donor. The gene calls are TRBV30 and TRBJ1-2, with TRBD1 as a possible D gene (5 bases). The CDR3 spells CAWSVRAYPGYTF. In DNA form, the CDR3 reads TGTGCCTGGAGTGTCAGGGCGTATCCTGGCTACACCTTC.